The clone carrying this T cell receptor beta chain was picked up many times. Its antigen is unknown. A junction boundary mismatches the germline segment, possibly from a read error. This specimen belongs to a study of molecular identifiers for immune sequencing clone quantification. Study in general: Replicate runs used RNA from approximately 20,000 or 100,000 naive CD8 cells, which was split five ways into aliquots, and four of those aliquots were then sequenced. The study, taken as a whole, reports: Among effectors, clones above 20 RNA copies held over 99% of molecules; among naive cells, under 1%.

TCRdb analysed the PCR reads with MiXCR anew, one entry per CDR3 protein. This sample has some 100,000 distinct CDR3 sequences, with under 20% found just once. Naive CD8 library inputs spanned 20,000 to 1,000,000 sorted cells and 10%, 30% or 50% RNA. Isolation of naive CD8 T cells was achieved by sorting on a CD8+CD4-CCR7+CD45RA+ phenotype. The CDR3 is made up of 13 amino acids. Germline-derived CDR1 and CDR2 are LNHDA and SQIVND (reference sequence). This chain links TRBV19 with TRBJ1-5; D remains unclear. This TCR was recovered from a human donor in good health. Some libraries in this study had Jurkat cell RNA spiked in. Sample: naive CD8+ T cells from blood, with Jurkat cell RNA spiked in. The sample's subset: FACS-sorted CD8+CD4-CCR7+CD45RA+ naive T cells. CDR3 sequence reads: CASSMGSNQPHHF. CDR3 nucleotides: TGTGCCAGTAGTATGGGCAGCAATCAGCCCCACCATTTT. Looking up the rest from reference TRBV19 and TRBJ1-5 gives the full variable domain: DGGITQSPKYLFRKEGQNVTLSCEQNLNHDAMYWYRQDPGQGLRLIYYSQIVNDFQKGDIAEGYSVSREKKESFPLTVTSAQKNPTAFYLCASSMGSNQPHHFGDGTRLSIL.